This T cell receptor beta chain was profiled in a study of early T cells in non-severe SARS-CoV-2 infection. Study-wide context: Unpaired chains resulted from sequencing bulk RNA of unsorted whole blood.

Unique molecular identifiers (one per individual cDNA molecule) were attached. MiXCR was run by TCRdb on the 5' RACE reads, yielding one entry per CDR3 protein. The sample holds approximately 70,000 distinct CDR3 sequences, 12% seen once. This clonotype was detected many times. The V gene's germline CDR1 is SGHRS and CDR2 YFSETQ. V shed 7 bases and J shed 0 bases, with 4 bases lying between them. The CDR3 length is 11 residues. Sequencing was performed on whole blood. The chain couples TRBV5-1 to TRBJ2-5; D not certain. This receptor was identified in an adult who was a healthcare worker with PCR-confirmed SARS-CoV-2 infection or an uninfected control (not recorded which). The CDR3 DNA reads TGCGCCAGCGGGGACCAAGAGACCCAGTACTTC. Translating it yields CASGDQETQYF. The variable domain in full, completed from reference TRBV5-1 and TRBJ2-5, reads KAGVTQTPRYLIKTRGQQVTLSCSPISGHRSVSWYQQTPGQGLQFLFEYFSETQRNKGNFPGRFSGRQFSNSRSEMNVSTLELGDSALYLCASGDQETQYFGPGTRLLVL.